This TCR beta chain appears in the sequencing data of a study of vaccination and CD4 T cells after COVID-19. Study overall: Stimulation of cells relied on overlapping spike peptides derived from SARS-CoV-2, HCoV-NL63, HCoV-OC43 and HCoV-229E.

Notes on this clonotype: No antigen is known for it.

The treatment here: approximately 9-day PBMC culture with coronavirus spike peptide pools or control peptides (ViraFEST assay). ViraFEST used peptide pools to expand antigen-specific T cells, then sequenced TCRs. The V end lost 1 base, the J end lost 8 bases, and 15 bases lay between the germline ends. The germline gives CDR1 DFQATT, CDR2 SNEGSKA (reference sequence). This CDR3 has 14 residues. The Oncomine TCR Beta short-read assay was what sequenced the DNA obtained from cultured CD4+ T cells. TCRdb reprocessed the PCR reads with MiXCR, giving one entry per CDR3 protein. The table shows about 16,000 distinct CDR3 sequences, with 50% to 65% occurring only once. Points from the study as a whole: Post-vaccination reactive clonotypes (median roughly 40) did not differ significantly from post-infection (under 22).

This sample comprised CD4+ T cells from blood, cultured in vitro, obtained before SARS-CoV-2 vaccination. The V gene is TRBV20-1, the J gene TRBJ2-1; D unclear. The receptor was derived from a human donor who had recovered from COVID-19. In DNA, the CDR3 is TGCAGTGCTAGAGTTACATCTAGTCTTTATGAGCAGTTCTTC. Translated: CSARVTSSLYEQFF.